The next 26 T cell receptor beta chains were all read from a single sample in a study of early T cells in non-severe SARS-CoV-2 infection (dated by TCRdb to about 2021). The library relied on 5' RACE. Sequencing relied on a NextSeq 500. TCRdb's own reprocessing of the public reads used fastp at Q25 and MiXCR and kept productive beta chains. Identical CDR3 proteins give one entry, which carries the most common genes and DNA. The sample table records under 75,000 distinct CDR3 sequences; about 13% of these occur just once. Jointly, the top ten make up 8% to 10% of the sample. Sequencing input: whole blood. Receptor source: an adult who was a healthcare worker with PCR-confirmed SARS-CoV-2 infection or an uninfected control (not recorded which).

The rearrangement uses TRBV29-1 and TRBJ2-5, with D perhaps TRBD2 (5 bases). Germline V gives CDR1 SQVTM, CDR2 ANQGSEA. There are 15 residues in the CDR3. The V gene lost 7 bases and the J gene lost 5 bases, with 23 bases spanning the gap. The CDR3 spells CSGRRGRSERETQYF. DNA of the CDR3: TGCAGCGGACGGAGAGGGCGTAGCGAAAGGGAGACCCAGTACTTC.

The chain combines TRBV5-1 with TRBJ1-5; D is unclear. There are 15 residues in the CDR3. Trimming took 4 bases from V and 2 from J, leaving 13 bases between them. CDR1 is SGHRS and CDR2 is YFSETQ in the germline V gene. The CDR3 sequence is CASSRLKAGNQPQHF. The CDR3 region has the DNA TGCGCCAGCAGCAGATTAAAGGCGGGCAATCAGCCCCAGCATTTT.

This clonotype was seen many times. CDR3 loop: CGSQRDNTGELFF. In nucleotides, the CDR3 is TGCGGAAGTCAGCGGGACAACACCGGGGAGCTGTTTTTT. The chain recombines TRBV29-1 with TRBJ2-2; 7 bases are shared with TRBD2. The CDR3 sequence is 13 residues long. The V gene's germline CDR1 is SQVTM and CDR2 ANQGSEA.

The sample holds a few counts of this clonotype. J is TRBJ2-7 and V is TRBV29-1; 7 nucleotides match TRBD1. V shed 3 bases and J 4 bases; nucleotides not matched to a gene: 9. This CDR3 comprises 14 residues. CDR1 and CDR2 (germline): SQVTM, ANQGSEA. CDR3 loop: CSVDKGGVGYEQYF. CDR3 coding DNA: TGCAGCGTTGACAAAGGGGGCGTTGGTTACGAGCAGTACTTC.

The V and J genes are TRBV7-6 and TRBJ2-1, with 8 positions matching TRBD1. The V gene end was trimmed by 2 bases and the J gene end by 1 base; junction bases not matched to a gene: 7. The CDR3 sequence is 17 residues long. Germline CDR1 reads SGHVS; CDR2 reads FNYEAQ. The CDR3 protein is CASSLSVGQGSYNEQFF. In nucleotides, the CDR3 is TGTGCCAGCAGCTTAAGTGTCGGACAGGGATCCTACAATGAGCAGTTCTTC.

The chain couples TRBV5-1 to TRBJ2-5, with D possibly being TRBD1 or TRBD2 (6 bases each). The V gene's germline CDR1 is SGHRS and CDR2 YFSETQ. The V end lost 9 bases, the J end lost 1 base, and 16 bases lay between the germline ends. The CDR3 is made up of 14 amino acids. The CDR3 nucleotides read TGCGCCATCTCACCAGGGGACTCCCAAGAGACCCAGTACTTC. This translates into CAISPGDSQETQYF.

This clonotype has at least ten counts. The chain has TRBV11-2 and TRBJ2-7; D could derive from TRBD1 or TRBD2 (5 bases each). This CDR3 contains 16 residues. The germline CDR1 and CDR2 sequences are SGHAT and FQNNGV. V gave up 5 bases and J gave up 0 bases, with 17 bases separating them. CDR3 residues: CASSPPSGRSSYEQYF. Here the CDR3 DNA reads TGTGCCAGCAGCCCCCCGTCGGGACGTAGCTCCTACGAGCAGTACTTC.

This clonotype was counted a few times. The chain combines TRBV13 with TRBJ1-6, with no clear D. This CDR3 has 12 amino acids. Germline V gene sequence: CDR1 PRHDT, CDR2 FYEKMQ (reference sequence). Trimming stripped 2 bases from V and 13 bases from J, with 9 bases between. CDR3 in DNA: TGTGCCAGCAGCTTAAATACGAGGCCCCTCCACTTT. Its translation is CASSLNTRPLHF. The full variable domain, rest sourced from reference TRBV13 and TRBJ1-6, is AAGVIQSPRHLIKEKRETATLKCYPIPRHDTVYWYQQGPGQDPQFLISFYEKMQSDKGSIPDRFSAQQFSDYHSELNMSSLELGDSALYFCASSLNTRPLHFGNGTRLTVT.

In this sample, this clonotype turned up many times. The gene calls are TRBV20-1 and TRBJ2-1; 9 bases are shared with TRBD2. V lost 5 bases, J lost 8 bases, and 7 bases stayed unmatched. CDR3 length equals 13 residues. CDR1 DFQATT and CDR2 SNEGSKA come from the germline V gene (reference sequence). This CDR3 is CSASRTSEDEQFF. The CDR3 DNA sequence: TGCAGTGCTTCTCGGACTAGCGAGGATGAGCAGTTCTTC.

Only a few counts were recorded for this clonotype. The genes are TRBV24-1 and TRBJ2-1, with 14 bases that match TRBD2. With V trimmed by 3 bases and J by 2 bases, 5 bases remained unmatched. The CDR3 has 18 amino acids. Germline V CDR1 and CDR2: KGHDR, SFDVKD. The CDR3 region has the DNA TGTGCCACCAGTGATCGGCGACTAGCGGGAGGGGCCTACAATGAGCAGTTCTTC. Its translation: CATSDRRLAGGAYNEQFF.

This clonotype was observed at least ten times. V and J are TRBV7-9 and TRBJ1-5; the match to TRBD1 covers 7 bases. Germline assignment: CDR1 SEHNR and CDR2 FQNEAQ (reference sequence). The V segment lost 1 base and the J segment 3 bases; nucleotides outside the gene matches: 6. The CDR3 length is 16 residues. The CDR3 DNA sequence: TGTGCCAGCAGCTTAGGAAAGGGGGCGCCCAATCAGCCCCAGCATTTT. This translates into CASSLGKGAPNQPQHF.

The chain links TRBV12-3 or TRBV12-4 to TRBJ2-2, with 11 bases that match TRBD2. The CDR3 has 15 residues. The V segment lost 5 bases and the J segment 5 bases; nucleotides outside the gene matches: 4. This CDR3 reads CASSPTSGSTGELFF. The CDR3 DNA sequence: TGTGCCAGCAGTCCTACTAGCGGGAGTACCGGGGAGCTGTTTTTT.

The chain recombines TRBV28 with TRBJ2-5; the match to TRBD2 covers 7 bases. V dropped 6 bases and J dropped 3; count of bases not matched to a gene: 10. The CDR3 extends over 15 amino acids. Germline lookup yields CDR1 MDHEN and CDR2 SYDVKM. CDR3 sequence: CASRAFGGGEETQYF. The CDR3 DNA sequence: TGTGCCAGCAGGGCATTTGGGGGGGGTGAAGAGACCCAGTACTTC.

This clonotype was seen many times. CDR3 amino acids: CASSSSTANTEAFF. The CDR3 bases are TGTGCCAGCAGTTCGTCCACAGCCAACACTGAAGCTTTCTTT. V and J are TRBV6-6 and TRBJ1-1; no reliable D call. CDR3 length: 14 residues. Trimming cost V 4 bases and J 2 bases, with 11 bases left between them. Germline V gives CDR1 MNHNY, CDR2 SVGAGI (reference sequence).

This clonotype has at least ten counts. Here the CDR3 DNA reads TGTGCCAGCCAGAGGGGCGTTAATCAGCCCCAGCATTTT. This encodes CASQRGVNQPQHF. The chain combines TRBV6-5 with TRBJ1-5; perhaps TRBD1 as D (5 bases). Germline CDR1 MNHEY, CDR2 SVGAGI. With 8 bases removed from V and 4 bases from J, the gap between germline ends came to 12 bases. The CDR3 contains 13 residues.

The CDR3 bases are TGTGCCAGCAGCGTAGAGGACAGGGTCCAAGAGACCCAGTACTTC. Its protein product is CASSVEDRVQETQYF. This chain uses TRBV9 with TRBJ2-5; 8 positions match TRBD1. This CDR3 contains 15 residues. From germline, CDR1 is SGDLS and CDR2 YYNGEE. Trimming at V came to 0 bases and at J to 1 base, leaving 2 bases not matched to a gene.

This clonotype was observed at least ten times. The chain couples TRBV6-6 to TRBJ1-6, with 10 bases lining up with TRBD1. Trimming cost V 5 bases and J 10 bases; bases outside gene matches: 5. This CDR3 has 14 amino acids. CDR1 and CDR2 from the germline V gene are MNHNY and SVGAGI (reference sequence). The CDR3 loop is CASSRQGANSPLHF. CDR3 DNA: TGTGCCAGCAGTCGACAGGGGGCAAACTCACCCCTCCACTTT.

The sample holds a few counts of this clonotype. The chain employs TRBV20-1 and TRBJ2-3; 11 nucleotides align to TRBD2. Germline CDR1 is DFQATT and CDR2 is SNEGSKA (reference sequence). This CDR3 contains 14 residues. Trimming cost V 6 bases and J 3 bases; bases outside gene matches: 5. The CDR3, as DNA: TGCAGTGCCCTTAGCGGGGGGGCGACAGATACGCAGTATTTT. Amino acids: CSALSGGATDTQYF.

This clonotype was observed a handful of times. V and J are TRBV9 and TRBJ2-7; TRBD1 might be the D (5 bases). Germline-derived CDR1 and CDR2 are SGDLS and YYNGEE. CDR3 size: 15 residues. Trimming removed 5 bases from V and 3 bases from J, with 18 bases in between. CDR3 bases: TGTGCCAGCAGGTCGCCCGAGGACACCTTCTACGAGCAGTACTTC. It is translated as CASRSPEDTFYEQYF.

This clonotype appeared many times. The chain joins TRBV28 to TRBJ2-1; tentative D call: TRBD1 (5 bases). The CDR3 runs 15 residues. Germline loops: CDR1 MDHEN, CDR2 SYDVKM. Trimming took off 7 bases at V and 0 bases at J, with 13 bases between the two ends. CDR3: CASTVQGASYNEQFF. The CDR3 DNA reads TGTGCCAGCACCGTTCAAGGGGCCTCCTACAATGAGCAGTTCTTC.

Many counts were recorded for this clonotype. The chain carries TRBV27 and TRBJ1-1, with TRBD1 as a possible D gene (5 bases). CDR1 is MNHEY and CDR2 is SMNVEV in the germline V gene (reference sequence). The CDR3 totals 13 residues. Trimming cost V 3 bases and J 4 bases, with 9 bases left between them. CDR3 residues: CASSLGVATEAFF. The CDR3 DNA reads as TGTGCCAGCAGTTTGGGGGTGGCCACTGAAGCTTTCTTT.

CDR3 nucleotide sequence: TGCGCCAGCAGCACGGGACAGCCGATCTATGGCTACACCTTC. Translated, it gives CASSTGQPIYGYTF. V gene TRBV5-1 combines with J gene TRBJ1-2, with 7 positions matching TRBD1. The trim removed 4 bases at V and 4 bases at J, leaving 7 bases unmatched. Germline CDR1 is SGHRS and CDR2 is YFSETQ. The length of the CDR3 is 14 residues.

The J gene is TRBJ2-2, the V gene TRBV14; TRBD1 aligns across 8 bases. The CDR3 covers 14 residues. Germline V gene lookup returns CDR1 SGHDN and CDR2 FVKESK. V was pared by 5 bases and J by 5 bases, with 4 bases of the junction left unmatched. CDR3 DNA sequence: TGTGCCAGCAGCTTACGGACAGGGACCGGGGAGCTGTTTTTT. Its translation is CASSLRTGTGELFF.

By sample share, this clonotype is medium-sized (0.01 to 0.1%). The chain carries TRBV20-1 and TRBJ1-5; 7 nucleotides agree with TRBD1. This CDR3 is 16 amino acids long. Unmatched junction bases numbered 7, after V lost 2 bases and J lost 0 bases. Germline loops: CDR1 DFQATT, CDR2 SNEGSKA (reference sequence). CDR3 nucleotides: TGCAGTGCTAGAACACCAGGGGGTCTTAGCAATCAGCCCCAGCATTTT. Protein product: CSARTPGGLSNQPQHF.

This clonotype was counted many times. The rearrangement uses TRBV2 and TRBJ1-5; D unclear. CDR1 and CDR2 (germline): SNHLY, FYNNEI. Trimming took off 3 bases at V and 1 base at J, with 7 bases between the two ends. The CDR3 extends over 14 amino acids. The CDR3 region is CASSDMESNQPQHF. DNA of the CDR3: TGTGCCAGCAGTGATATGGAGAGCAATCAGCCCCAGCATTTT.

This clonotype came up many times. The V call is TRBV18, the J call TRBJ2-7; possibly TRBD1 or TRBD2 for D (5 bases each). V lost 0 bases and J lost 0, with 9 bases in between. The CDR3 is 15 amino acids. CDR1 is KGHSH, CDR2 LQKENI, per germline. DNA of the CDR3: TGTGCCAGCTCACCACCAGGGACCGGCTCCTACGAGCAGTACTTC. It codes for CASSPPGTGSYEQYF.